The 3 T cell receptor beta chains given below trace back to one sample, sequenced in a study of T cell changes during pregnancy in multiple sclerosis. Sequenced by immunoSEQ multiplex PCR; TCRdb stores in-frame clones only, minus some. Here the sample spans 70,000 to 100,000 clones, roughly 93% being singletons. The sample in question was peripheral blood, obtained in the third trimester of pregnancy. The source of these receptors is a female donor with multiple sclerosis, enrolled in a pregnancy study.

The rearrangement uses TRBV18 and TRBJ2-5; 7 bases map to TRBD1. After removal of 0 bases from V and 4 bases from J, the junction contained 5 bases not matched to a gene. The CDR3 length is 15 residues. Germline values: CDR1 KGHSH, CDR2 LQKENI. This CDR3 is CASSPPGGRTETQYF. The CDR3, as DNA: TGTGCCAGCTCACCACCAGGGGGCAGGACAGAGACCCAGTACTTC. Drawing the rest from reference TRBV18 and TRBJ2-5, the complete variable domain is NAGVMQNPRHLVRRRGQEARLRCSPMKGHSHVYWYRQLPEEGLKFMVYLQKENIIDESGMPKERFSAEFPKEGPSILRIQQVVRGDSAAYFCASSPPGGRTETQYFGPGTRLLVL.

The V and J genes are TRBV4-2 and TRBJ1-1, with 8 bases matching TRBD1. The V segment lost 0 bases and the J segment 0 bases; nucleotides outside the gene matches: 0. This CDR3 is built from 15 residues. Germline loops: CDR1 LGHNA, CDR2 YNFKEQ. CDR3 DNA: TGTGCCAGCAGCCAAGAGACAGGGGTGAACACTGAAGCTTTCTTT. Protein sequence: CASSQETGVNTEAFF.

The gene calls are TRBV29-1 and TRBJ2-2, with TRBD2 as a possible D gene (6 bases). CDR3 size: 11 residues. The V and J ends lost 7 bases and 5 bases respectively, with 8 bases between them. CDR1 and CDR2 from the germline V gene are SQVTM and ANQGSEA. CDR3 sequence (DNA): TGCAGCGCGACTAGTACCGGGGAGCTGTTTTTT. Translation: CSATSTGELFF.